The 20 T cell receptor beta chains listed next were all sequenced from one sample in a study of cytomegalovirus exposure and HLA in healthy donors. PCR amplification relied on 60 Vbeta primers (plus 13 Jbeta primers). The assay was immunoSEQ multiplex PCR, and TCRdb's table has in-frame clones only and misses some. Among some 150,000 clones listed, 76% were seen once. The sample comprised PBMCs. The receptor set was obtained from a female donor in good health and CMV-seropositive.

The V call is TRBV28, the J call TRBJ1-4, with D unresolved. This CDR3 has 14 residues. The germline V gene encodes CDR1 MDHEN and CDR2 SYDVKM. V was cut by 6 bases and J by 2 bases, with 10 bases left in between. The CDR3 DNA is TGTGCCAGCAGGTTCGACACGACTAATGAAAAACTGTTTTTT. Encoded protein: CASRFDTTNEKLFF.

This clone showed up just a few times. The chain links TRBV19 to TRBJ2-3, with D perhaps matching TRBD2 (5 bases). The CDR3 loop spans 15 amino acids. V lost 3 bases, J lost 1 base, and 11 bases lay in between. Germline V CDR1 and CDR2: LNHDA, SQIVND (reference sequence). The CDR3 nucleotides are TGTGCCAGTAGTATGGTAGCGAGGGGCACAGATACGCAGTATTTT. As protein: CASSMVARGTDTQYF.

V usage is TRBV11-2 and J usage is TRBJ1-1, with D hard to call. Germline CDR1 reads SGHAT; CDR2 reads FQNNGV. This CDR3 region has 13 residues. The V gene lost 2 bases and the J gene lost 1 base, with 5 bases spanning the gap. The CDR3 coding sequence is TGTGCCAGCAGCTTAAATCAGAACACTGAAGCTTTCTTT. It yields the protein CASSLNQNTEAFF.

A few counts support this clone. The J gene is TRBJ2-7, the V gene TRBV6-1; possible D gene TRBD2, 5 bases. Trimming pared 3 bases from V and 6 bases from J, leaving 12 bases between. Looked up from germline, CDR1 is MNHNS and CDR2 is SASEGT. This CDR3 is built from 13 residues. The CDR3 nucleotides read TGTGCCAGCAGTGACGTGACGGCGGGCGAGCAGTACTTC. It translates to CASSDVTAGEQYF.

V is TRBV9 and J is TRBJ2-2; 10 nucleotides align to TRBD2. Germline lookup yields CDR1 SGDLS and CDR2 YYNGEE. V lost 3 bases and J lost 2; bases outside the gene matches: 1. CDR3 length equals 15 residues. The CDR3 spells CASSASGSNTGELFF. The CDR3 DNA follows: TGTGCCAGCAGCGCTAGCGGGAGTAACACCGGGGAGCTGTTTTTT.

This clone has a handful of counts. The same CDR3 can be traced to other DNA sequences in this sample. This sequence joins TRBV5-1 and TRBJ2-2; D is possibly TRBD2 (6 bases). Germline V CDR1 and CDR2: SGHRS, YFSETQ. CDR3 length: 16 residues. V lost 0 bases, J lost 0 bases, and 9 bases lay in between. CDR3 loop: CASSLVGGANTGELFF. CDR3 coding DNA: TGCGCCAGCAGCTTGGTGGGCGGGGCGAACACCGGGGAGCTGTTTTTT. Full variable domain (missing parts from reference TRBV5-1 and TRBJ2-2): KAGVTQTPRYLIKTRGQQVTLSCSPISGHRSVSWYQQTPGQGLQFLFEYFSETQRNKGNFPGRFSGRQFSNSRSEMNVSTLELGDSALYLCASSLVGGANTGELFFGEGSRLTVL.

This clone has just one count. This sequence joins TRBV29-1 and TRBJ2-3; possible D gene TRBD2, 5 bases. The CDR3 covers 14 residues. Trimming cost V 6 bases and J 7 bases, with 20 bases left between them. In germline, CDR1 is SQVTM, CDR2 ANQGSEA. This CDR3 reads CSVELADNRNTQYF. In DNA, the CDR3 is TGCAGCGTCGAGCTAGCCGATAACCGAAATACGCAGTATTTT.

The chain links TRBV6-6 to TRBJ2-5; 9 nucleotides match TRBD2. V lost 6 bases to trimming and J lost 2 bases; unmatched junction nucleotides: 4. The CDR3 consists of 14 residues. Germline CDR1 is MNHNY and CDR2 is SVGAGI (reference sequence). CDR3 region: CASSGAGGQETQYF. The DNA of the CDR3 is TGTGCCAGCAGCGGGGCGGGAGGGCAAGAGACCCAGTACTTC.

The rearrangement links TRBV7-9 to TRBJ2-3; 8 bases are a match to TRBD2. CDR1 and CDR2 from the germline V gene are SEHNR and FQNEAQ (reference sequence). The J segment lost 4 bases and the V segment lost 5 bases, leaving 8 bases of the junction unmatched. This CDR3 is 15 amino acids long. The CDR3 DNA reads TGTGCCAGCAGCCTAACAGGGCGGGAGGCAGATACGCAGTATTTT. Translated: CASSLTGREADTQYF. The entire variable domain, with the rest obtained from reference TRBV7-9 and TRBJ2-3, is as follows: DTGVSQNPRHKITKRGQNVTFRCDPISEHNRLYWYRQTLGQGPEFLTYFQNEAQLEKSRLLSDRFSAERPKGSFSTLEIQRTEQGDSAMYLCASSLTGREADTQYFGPGTRLTVL.

About this clone itself: Other nucleotide sequences in the sample specify the same CDR3. This chain connects TRBV7-8 to TRBJ2-5, with TRBD1 matching 7 bases. Germline loops: CDR1 SGHVS, CDR2 FQNEAQ. This CDR3 is built from 13 residues. V gave up 5 bases and J gave up 4 bases; unmatched junction bases: 4. In DNA, the CDR3 is TGTGCCAGCAGCCCAAGACAGGGAGAGACCCAGTACTTC. Its translation: CASSPRQGETQYF.

This chain links TRBV5-8 with TRBJ1-1; possibly TRBD1 for D (5 bases). CDR1 SGHTS and CDR2 YDEGEE come from the germline V gene. V shed 2 bases and J shed 4 bases, with 9 bases lying between them. The length of the CDR3 is 13 residues. The DNA of the CDR3 is TGTGCCAGCAGCTTTGGGGCAGTCACTGAAGCTTTCTTT. Translation: CASSFGAVTEAFF.

The gene calls are TRBV7-3 and TRBJ2-2; weak D call: TRBD1 (5 bases). V was clipped by 1 base and J by 1 base, with 10 bases between them. The germline CDR1 and CDR2 sequences are SGHTA and FQGTGA. The CDR3 has 16 residues. DNA of the CDR3: TGTGCCAGCAGCTTAAGGGGCGCCCGGAACACCGGGGAGCTGTTTTTT. This gives the protein CASSLRGARNTGELFF.

Here the CDR3 reads CASSNRDSSYGYTF. Here the CDR3 DNA reads TGTGCCAGCAGCAACCGGGACAGCTCCTATGGCTACACCTTC. V is TRBV5-5 and J is TRBJ1-2, with 7 bases that match TRBD1. After removal of 4 bases from V and 4 bases from J, the junction contained 7 bases not matched to a gene. Germline assignment: CDR1 SGHKS and CDR2 YYEKEE (reference sequence). The CDR3 loop spans 14 amino acids.

The chain joins TRBV29-1 to TRBJ2-3, with 7 bases fitting TRBD1. The length of the CDR3 is 13 residues. Germline V lookup: CDR1 SQVTM, CDR2 ANQGSEA. V trimming: 4 bases; J trimming: 0 bases; junction bases outside the gene matches: 1. The CDR3 nucleotides read TGCAGCGTTGGGGGACAGAGCACAGATACGCAGTATTTT. It codes for CSVGGQSTDTQYF.

The V call is TRBV7-2, the J call TRBJ2-5; 8 bases line up with TRBD1. V lost 4 bases and J lost 4; bases outside the gene matches: 5. The CDR3 has 14 residues. Per germline, CDR1 SGHTA and CDR2 FQGNSA. The CDR3 DNA follows: TGTGCCAGCAGCTCCTGGACAGGGAGAGAGACCCAGTACTTC. Amino acid sequence: CASSSWTGRETQYF.

The V gene is TRBV28, the J gene TRBJ2-3; 7 bases fit TRBD2. From germline, CDR1 is MDHEN and CDR2 SYDVKM. This CDR3 spans 14 amino acids. Trimming removed 3 bases from V and 5 bases from J; junction bases left unmatched: 5. The CDR3 spells CASSFAGVRDTQYF. The CDR3 coding sequence is TGTGCCAGCAGTTTTGCGGGGGTACGAGATACGCAGTATTTT. Together with reference TRBV28 and TRBJ2-3, the CDR3 gives the full variable domain: DVKVTQSSRYLVKRTGEKVFLECVQDMDHENMFWYRQDPGLGLRLIYFSYDVKMKEKGDIPEGYSVSREKKERFSLILESASTNQTSMYLCASSFAGVRDTQYFGPGTRLTVL.

J is TRBJ2-1 and V is TRBV7-3; 12 nucleotides align to TRBD2. Germline-derived CDR1 and CDR2 are SGHTA and FQGTGA. CDR3 size: 14 residues. The ends lost 4 bases at V and 9 bases at J; junction bases unmatched: 4. For the CDR3, the DNA is TGTGCCAGCAGCTGGACTAGCGGGGAGGGTGAGCAGTTCTTC. This encodes CASSWTSGEGEQFF. Full variable domain (remainder filled in from reference TRBV7-3 and TRBJ2-1): GAGVSQTPSNKVTEKGKYVELRCDPISGHTALYWYRQSLGQGPEFLIYFQGTGAADDSGLPNDRFFAVRPEGSVSTLKIQRTERGDSAVYLCASSWTSGEGEQFFGPGTRLTVL.

This clone was counted only a few times. V gene TRBV4-1 combines with J gene TRBJ2-7, with 8 bases lining up with TRBD2. V lost 3 bases and J lost 5; bases outside the gene matches: 9. The CDR3 is 15 amino acids. Germline V gene sequence: CDR1 MGHRA, CDR2 YSYEKL. The DNA of the CDR3 is TGCGCCAGCAGCCAGGTACTAGCGGAGATAAACGAGCAGTACTTC. This gives the protein CASSQVLAEINEQYF.

J is TRBJ2-7 and V is TRBV6-5; TRBD2 agrees at 8 bases. Trimming at V came to 5 bases and at J to 2 bases, leaving 8 bases not matched to a gene. The CDR3 totals 15 residues. Per the germline V gene, CDR1 is MNHEY and CDR2 is SVGAGI. CDR3 DNA sequence: TGTGCCAGCAGTACCGGGGGGGCGGGAACCTACGAGCAGTACTTC. Its protein product is CASSTGGAGTYEQYF.

The gene calls are TRBV2 and TRBJ2-2, with 9 bases matching TRBD1. The CDR3 is 15 amino acids. Germline-derived CDR1 and CDR2 are SNHLY and FYNNEI. The V and J ends lost 4 bases and 7 bases, in that order; junction bases with no gene match: 7. The DNA of the CDR3 is TGTGCCAGCAGTGTAACAGGGGGCGGAAACGGGGAGCTGTTTTTT. Amino acid sequence: CASSVTGGGNGELFF.